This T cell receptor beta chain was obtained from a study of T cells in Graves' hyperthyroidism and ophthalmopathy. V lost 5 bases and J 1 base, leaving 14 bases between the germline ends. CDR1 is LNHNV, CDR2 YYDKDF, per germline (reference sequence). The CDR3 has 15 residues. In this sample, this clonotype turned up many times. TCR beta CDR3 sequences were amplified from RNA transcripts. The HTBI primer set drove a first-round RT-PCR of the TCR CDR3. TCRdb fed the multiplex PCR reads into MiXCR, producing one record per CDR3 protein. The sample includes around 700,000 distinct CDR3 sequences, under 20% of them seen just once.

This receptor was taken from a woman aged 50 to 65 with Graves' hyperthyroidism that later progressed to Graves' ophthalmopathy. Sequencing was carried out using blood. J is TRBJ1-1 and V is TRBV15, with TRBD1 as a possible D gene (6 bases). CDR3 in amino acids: CATSQGGGPNTEAFF. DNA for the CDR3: TGTGCCACCAGCCAAGGTGGGGGCCCGAACACTGAAGCTTTCTTT.